This T cell receptor (beta chain) derives from a study of immune aging and cytomegalovirus after organ transplant (dated by TCRdb to the early 2020s). About the full investigation: Three-drug immunosuppression with prednisone, tacrolimus, and mycophenolate was given to all transplant recipients.

Receptor amplification or capture employed single-cell sequencing. This sample was sequenced with an Illumina NovaSeq 6000. The BD Rhapsody Targeted mRNA and AbSeq Reagent Kit, in a microwell format, was used for cell capture and library preparation. Libraries covered TCR, sample tags, AbSeq, and targeted mRNA from the Human T-Cell Expression Panel plus custom TOX and TOX2 primers. Sequencing of the libraries was done on an Illumina NovaSeq. As for the original processing: The analysis covered roughly 9,800 cells in total, of which about 7,300 were CD8 T cells and some 4,000 were CD8 T cells with an identifiable TCR CDR3. On the Seven Bridges Genomics platform, raw data were run through the BD Rhapsody Targeted Analysis Pipeline with V(D)J processing. SeqGeq 1.6.0 was used for quality control, Sample Tag demultiplexing with Lex-BDSMK, clone identification with VDJ Explorer, and Seurat clustering. Clones comprising <1% of CD8 T cells were considered non-expanded; clones comprising >2.5% of the sample were considered clonal expansions. TCRdb itself trimmed the public reads at Q25 with fastp, ran MiXCR and retained productive beta chains. A single entry per CDR3 protein holds the most common genes and DNA from its merged rows. For this entry, the V and J calls and clone size follow TCRdb and not the study's own pipeline. The sample table holds tens of thousands of distinct CDR3 sequences, of which approximately 40% were seen once. Less than 30% of the sample comes from the top ten.

Compared with the rest of its sample, this clonotype is medium-sized (0.01 to 0.1%). Its recognized antigen is unknown. It has no much larger one-base neighbor in the sample; base qualities were not kept. From the cysteine up to the phenylalanine, the CDR3 has a length of 17 residues. Solely the CDR3 DNA is kept, with 51 bases framed from the first base. V trim: 4 bases; J trim: 4 bases; unmatched bases: 13. CDR1 and CDR2 are drawn from the germline V gene (reference sequence): SEHNR, FQNEAQ. What the research found in general, with its limitations: Large clones contained a higher proportion of TEMRA cells, and the seven largest clones (just over 1,900 cells) acquired aged and TEMRA cells while losing TCM cells. Following viremia, aged-phenotype cells rose post-transplant in clones of any size, with the rise occurring earlier in large clones (days 200-264) than in small clones. Because CD57 was not measured in the sequencing data, a conservative gene-based aging definition was used instead.

In the paper's terms, the time point label means: five sample-tagged time points from pre-transplant (day -1) to day 368 post-transplant, pooled. Thawed PBMC were stimulated with a CMV IE-1 overlapping peptide library for 11 to 12 hours, with no transport inhibitors added. Thawed cells were rested overnight and then stimulated in R10 medium with CD28/CD49d costimulation. The IE-1 peptide library was made up of 15-amino-acid peptides, each overlapping by 11 amino acids. Each time point was barcoded using BD Single-Cell Multiplexing Kit Sample Tags, after which the barcoded samples were pooled and stained with oligo-conjugated anti-CD45RA plus sorting antibodies. A BD FACSAria III was used to sort CMV-responsive CD8+CD137+ and CD4+CD154+ T cells at 4-way purity. EDTA vacutainers were used to collect blood, which was then processed with a Ficoll gradient within 1-24 hours.

The chain links TRBV7-9 with TRBJ2-7, and 10 junction bases match TRBD2. The input for sequencing was CMV peptide-activated CD4+ and CD8+ T cells sorted from blood, taken at five time points, pooled. In light of the paper, this sample's cell subset or site label describes: sorted CD8+CD137+ and CD4+CD154+ T cells after 12 to 13 h CMV IE-1 peptide stimulation. This clonotype was obtained from a female donor who had a heart transplant and CMV viremia. The DNA sequence is TGTGCCAGCAGCTCACGAACTAGCGGGGATATATGGTACGAGCAGTACTTC. Its amino acids are CASSSRTSGDIWYEQYF. The variable domain in full, with residues beyond the CDR3 obtained from the reference TRBV7-9 and TRBJ2-7 genes, is DTGVSQNPRHKITKRGQNVTFRCDPISEHNRLYWYRQTLGQGPEFLTYFQNEAQLEKSRLLSDRFSAERPKGSFSTLEIQRTEQGDSAMYLCASSSRTSGDIWYEQYFGPGTRLTVT.